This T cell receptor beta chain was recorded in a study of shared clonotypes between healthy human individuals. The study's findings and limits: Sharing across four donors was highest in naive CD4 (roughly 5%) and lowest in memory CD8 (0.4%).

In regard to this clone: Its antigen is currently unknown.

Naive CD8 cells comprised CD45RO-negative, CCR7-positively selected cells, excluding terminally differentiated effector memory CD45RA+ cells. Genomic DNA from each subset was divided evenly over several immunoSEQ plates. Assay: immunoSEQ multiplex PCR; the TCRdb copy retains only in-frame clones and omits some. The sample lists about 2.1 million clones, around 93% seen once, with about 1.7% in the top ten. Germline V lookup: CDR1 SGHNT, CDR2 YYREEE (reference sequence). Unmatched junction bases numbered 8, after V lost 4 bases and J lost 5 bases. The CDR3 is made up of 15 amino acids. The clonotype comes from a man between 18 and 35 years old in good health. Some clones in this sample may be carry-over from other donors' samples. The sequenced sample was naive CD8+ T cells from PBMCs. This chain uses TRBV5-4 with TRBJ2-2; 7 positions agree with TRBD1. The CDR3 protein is CASSLSGTVTGELFF. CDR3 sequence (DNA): TGTGCCAGCAGCCTCTCCGGGACAGTAACCGGGGAGCTGTTTTTT.